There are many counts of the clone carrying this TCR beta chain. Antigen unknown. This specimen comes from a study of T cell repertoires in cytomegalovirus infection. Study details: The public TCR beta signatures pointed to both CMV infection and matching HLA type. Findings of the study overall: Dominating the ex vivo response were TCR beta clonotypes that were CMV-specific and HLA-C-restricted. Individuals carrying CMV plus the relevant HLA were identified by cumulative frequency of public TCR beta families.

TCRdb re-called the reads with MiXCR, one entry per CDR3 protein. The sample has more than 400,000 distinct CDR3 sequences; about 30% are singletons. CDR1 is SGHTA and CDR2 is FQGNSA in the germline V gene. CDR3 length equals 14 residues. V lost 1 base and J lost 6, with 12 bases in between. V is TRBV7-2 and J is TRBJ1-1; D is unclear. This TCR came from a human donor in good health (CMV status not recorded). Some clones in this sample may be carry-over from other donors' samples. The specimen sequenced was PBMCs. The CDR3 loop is CASSLEYWSAEAFF. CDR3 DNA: TGTGCCAGCAGCTTAGAATATTGGTCGGCTGAAGCTTTCTTT.